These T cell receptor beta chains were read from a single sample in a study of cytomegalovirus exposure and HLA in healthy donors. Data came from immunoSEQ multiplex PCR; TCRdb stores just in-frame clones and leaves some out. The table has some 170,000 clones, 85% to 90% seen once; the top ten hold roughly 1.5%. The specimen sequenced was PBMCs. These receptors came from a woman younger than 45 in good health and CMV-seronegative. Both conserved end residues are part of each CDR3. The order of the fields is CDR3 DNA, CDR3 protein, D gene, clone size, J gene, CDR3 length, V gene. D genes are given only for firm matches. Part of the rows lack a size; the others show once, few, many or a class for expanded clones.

CDR3 DNA: TGTGCCAGCAGCCAAACTAGCGGGGGTGGTAGCTACGAGCAGTACTTC; CDR3 protein: CASSQTSGGGSYEQYF; D gene: TRBD2; clone size: NA; J gene: TRBJ2-7; CDR3 length: 16; V gene: TRBV4-2
CDR3 DNA: TGCGCCAGCAGCCAAGATTTGGGACAGGGTTTCAATGAGCAGTTCTTC; CDR3 protein: CASSQDLGQGFNEQFF; D gene: TRBD1; clone size: many; J gene: TRBJ2-1; CDR3 length: 16; V gene: TRBV4-3
CDR3 DNA: TGTGCCATTCAGCGGGGCGGCACAGATACGCAGTATTTT; CDR3 protein: CAIQRGGTDTQYF; D gene: TRBD2; clone size: NA; J gene: TRBJ2-3; CDR3 length: 13; V gene: TRBV10-3
CDR3 DNA: TGTGCCAGCAGTGCGGACAGGGTCCCCACAGATACGCAGTATTTT; CDR3 protein: CASSADRVPTDTQYF; D gene: TRBD1; clone size: NA; J gene: TRBJ2-3; CDR3 length: 15; V gene: TRBV2
CDR3 DNA: TGTGCCAGCAGGACTAGCTCCTATAATTCACCCCTCCACTTT; CDR3 protein: CASRTSSYNSPLHF; D gene: NA; clone size: NA; J gene: TRBJ1-6; CDR3 length: 14; V gene: TRBV6-1
CDR3 DNA: TGCAGTGCTAGAGTCTATGAAGCTTTCTTT; CDR3 protein: CSARVYEAFF; D gene: NA; clone size: NA; J gene: TRBJ1-1; CDR3 length: 10; V gene: TRBV20-1
CDR3 DNA: TGTGCCAGCAGCCCTAGCACAGATACGCAGTATTTT; CDR3 protein: CASSPSTDTQYF; D gene: NA; clone size: NA; J gene: TRBJ2-3; CDR3 length: 12; V gene: TRBV7-8
CDR3 DNA: TGTGCCAGCAGCGTAAGATCGGGGGGAGGCGGTACTAGCACAGATACGCAGTATTTT; CDR3 protein: CASSVRSGGGGTSTDTQYF; D gene: TRBD2; clone size: NA; J gene: TRBJ2-3; CDR3 length: 19; V gene: TRBV9
CDR3 DNA: TGTGCCAGCAGTGAAGGACTAGCGGGGTTTCGTGAGCAGTTCTTC; CDR3 protein: CASSEGLAGFREQFF; D gene: TRBD2; clone size: NA; J gene: TRBJ2-1; CDR3 length: 15; V gene: TRBV6-1
CDR3 DNA: TGTGCCAGCAGCCGAGTCGTTCGGGGCAATGAGCAGTTCTTC; CDR3 protein: CASSRVVRGNEQFF; D gene: NA; clone size: NA; J gene: TRBJ2-1; CDR3 length: 14; V gene: TRBV27
CDR3 DNA: TGTGCCAGCAGTGAATGGGGGGACGAGCAGTACTTC; CDR3 protein: CASSEWGDEQYF; D gene: NA; clone size: NA; J gene: TRBJ2-7; CDR3 length: 12; V gene: TRBV6-1
CDR3 DNA: TGTGCCAGCAGCGAGGAGGGCAGTATTAACTATGGCTACACCTTC; CDR3 protein: CASSEEGSINYGYTF; D gene: NA; clone size: NA; J gene: TRBJ1-2; CDR3 length: 15; V gene: TRBV21-1
CDR3 DNA: TGTGCCAGCTCACCAATAACAGGGGGCCCCCCCTACGAGCAGTACTTC; CDR3 protein: CASSPITGGPPYEQYF; D gene: TRBD1; clone size: NA; J gene: TRBJ2-7; CDR3 length: 16; V gene: TRBV18
CDR3 DNA: TGTGCCAGCAGCTTAGGTCCAGGGGCAGGAAACACCATATATTTT; CDR3 protein: CASSLGPGAGNTIYF; D gene: NA; clone size: NA; J gene: TRBJ1-3; CDR3 length: 15; V gene: TRBV7-2
CDR3 DNA: TGTGCCAGCAGCGAGGGGGCCTCCGGGACAGGGGGCGCGGGCTATGGCTACACCTTC; CDR3 protein: CASSEGASGTGGAGYGYTF; D gene: TRBD1; clone size: NA; J gene: TRBJ1-2; CDR3 length: 19; V gene: TRBV2
CDR3 DNA: TGTGCCAGCACTCCGTTTGGAGGGCAAGAGACCCAGTACTTC; CDR3 protein: CASTPFGGQETQYF; D gene: NA; clone size: NA; J gene: TRBJ2-5; CDR3 length: 14; V gene: TRBV27
CDR3 DNA: TGTGCCAGCAGTTTGAGTTTCGGGGCTGGAAACACCATATATTTT; CDR3 protein: CASSLSFGAGNTIYF; D gene: NA; clone size: once; J gene: TRBJ1-3; CDR3 length: 15; V gene: TRBV6-5
CDR3 DNA: TGTGCCAGCAGCCGGGACAGGCTTAACTCCTACGAGCAGTACTTC; CDR3 protein: CASSRDRLNSYEQYF; D gene: TRBD1; clone size: NA; J gene: TRBJ2-7; CDR3 length: 15; V gene: TRBV5-6
CDR3 DNA: TGTGCCAGTAGTTCCGGGACACTCGGTGGCTACACCTTC; CDR3 protein: CASSSGTLGGYTF; D gene: NA; clone size: NA; J gene: TRBJ1-2; CDR3 length: 13; V gene: TRBV19
CDR3 DNA: TGCGCCAGCAGTGAAGGACGGAGGGAACACGAGCAGTACTTC; CDR3 protein: CASSEGRREHEQYF; D gene: NA; clone size: NA; J gene: TRBJ2-7; CDR3 length: 14; V gene: TRBV10-2
CDR3 DNA: TGCAGCGTTGAGATCGAGCGGGGGATCCCATACGAGCAGTACTTC; CDR3 protein: CSVEIERGIPYEQYF; D gene: TRBD2; clone size: NA; J gene: TRBJ2-7; CDR3 length: 15; V gene: TRBV29-1
CDR3 DNA: TGTGCCAGCAGTGAATTGAGAGGCAGCACAGATACGCAGTATTTT; CDR3 protein: CASSELRGSTDTQYF; D gene: NA; clone size: NA; J gene: TRBJ2-3; CDR3 length: 15; V gene: TRBV2
CDR3 DNA: TGTGCCATCGGGGAACAGGGGCTGAGGGATTCACCCCTCCACTTT; CDR3 protein: CAIGEQGLRDSPLHF; D gene: TRBD1; clone size: once; J gene: TRBJ1-6; CDR3 length: 15; V gene: TRBV10-3
CDR3 DNA: TGTGCCTGGAGTGTCGACTCTTCTTACGAGCAGTACTTC; CDR3 protein: CAWSVDSSYEQYF; D gene: NA; clone size: NA; J gene: TRBJ2-7; CDR3 length: 13; V gene: TRBV30
CDR3 DNA: TGTGCCAGCAGCGTAGAACCGGGGGGTCACGAGCAGTACTTC; CDR3 protein: CASSVEPGGHEQYF; D gene: TRBD2; clone size: once; J gene: TRBJ2-7; CDR3 length: 14; V gene: TRBV9
CDR3 DNA: TGCAGCGTGCCGGGGCAGGACTGGGGACAGTTTGGCTACACCTTC; CDR3 protein: CSVPGQDWGQFGYTF; D gene: TRBD1; clone size: NA; J gene: TRBJ1-2; CDR3 length: 15; V gene: TRBV29-1
CDR3 DNA: TGCGCCAGCCGGAGAGGGGGCTCCTTTATGGACTATGGCTACACCTTC; CDR3 protein: CASRRGGSFMDYGYTF; D gene: TRBD1; clone size: NA; J gene: TRBJ1-2; CDR3 length: 16; V gene: TRBV5-1
CDR3 DNA: TGCAGCGTTGAAATTACCTACAACGTCCTGACTTTC; CDR3 protein: CSVEITYNVLTF; D gene: NA; clone size: NA; J gene: TRBJ2-6; CDR3 length: 12; V gene: TRBV29-1
CDR3 DNA: TGTGCCTGGGACAGGGGTCGGGGCACTGAAGCTTTCTTT; CDR3 protein: CAWDRGRGTEAFF; D gene: TRBD1; clone size: NA; J gene: TRBJ1-1; CDR3 length: 13; V gene: TRBV30
CDR3 DNA: TGTGCCAGCAGTGACCCTATAGCGGGGGGAAACAATGAGCAGTTCTTC; CDR3 protein: CASSDPIAGGNNEQFF; D gene: TRBD2; clone size: once; J gene: TRBJ2-1; CDR3 length: 16; V gene: TRBV2
CDR3 DNA: TGTGCCAGCTCACCTAACAGGGGGAGGGCACCCCTCCACTTT; CDR3 protein: CASSPNRGRAPLHF; D gene: TRBD1; clone size: NA; J gene: TRBJ1-6; CDR3 length: 14; V gene: TRBV18
CDR3 DNA: TGTGCCAGCAAAGCGGAAGAATTTGAAAAACTGTTTTTT; CDR3 protein: CASKAEEFEKLFF; D gene: NA; clone size: NA; J gene: TRBJ1-4; CDR3 length: 13; V gene: TRBV6-5
CDR3 DNA: TGTGCCAGCAGCACGACAGGCCTTAGGACAGATACGCAGTATTTT; CDR3 protein: CASSTTGLRTDTQYF; D gene: NA; clone size: NA; J gene: TRBJ2-3; CDR3 length: 15; V gene: TRBV7-2
CDR3 DNA: TGTGCCACCGAGGGGCAGGGAGGCGAGCAGTACTTC; CDR3 protein: CATEGQGGEQYF; D gene: NA; clone size: NA; J gene: TRBJ2-7; CDR3 length: 12; V gene: TRBV7-6
CDR3 DNA: TGTGCCAGTAGTATTCCGGGATTTGGAAACACCATATATTTT; CDR3 protein: CASSIPGFGNTIYF; D gene: NA; clone size: few; J gene: TRBJ1-3; CDR3 length: 14; V gene: TRBV19